This TCR beta chain was identified during a study of shared clonotypes between healthy human individuals. Details on this clone: Its antigen is not identified.

This CDR3 is built from 16 residues. The V gene lost 1 base and the J gene lost 1 base, with 13 bases spanning the gap. Germline V lookup: CDR1 SGHTA, CDR2 FQGNSA. Only CD45RO-negative cells positively selected for CCR7 counted as naive CD8 cells, so terminally differentiated effector memory CD45RA+ cells were excluded. The data were produced by immunoSEQ multiplex PCR, yet TCRdb's version contains in-frame clones alone and is incomplete. This repertoire shows about 1,800,000 clones, about 95% found once; its top ten account for approximately 1%. Study-wide findings and caveats: An anticipated effect of sequencing depth on clonotype sharing among donors was recognized.

The clonotype was recovered from a man aged 18 to 30 in good health. Input material: naive CD8+ T cells sorted from blood. The V call is TRBV7-2, the J call TRBJ2-5; the D is unclear. The chain's CDR3 is CASSLGAFQRQETQYF. For the CDR3, the DNA is TGTGCCAGCAGCTTAGGGGCATTCCAGCGCCAAGAGACCCAGTACTTC.